The 2 T cell receptor beta chains in this list originate from one sample, sequenced in a study of a mutant IDH1 vaccine in newly diagnosed glioma. Antigens of these TCRs are unknown. Regarding time point: week 11, during vaccination. Topical imiquimod was applied with each vaccine dose, which held 300 ug of mutant IDH1 20-mer peptide. TCRdb keeps only in-frame clones here, not all; method: immunoSEQ multiplex PCR. The sample lists 100,000 to 150,000 clones, 80% occurring once. Here the sequenced sample was PBMCs, taken from a glioma patient whose treatment included an IDH1 peptide vaccine. These receptors all stem from a man in his forties or fifties with glioma.

The rearrangement joins TRBV4-3 to TRBJ2-1; unclear D gene. CDR3 length: 14 residues. Germline V lookup: CDR1 LGHNA, CDR2 YSLEER. Trimming stripped 0 bases from V and 5 bases from J, with 8 bases between. CDR3 nucleotides: TGCGCCAGCAGCCAAGAGATTGTACACAATGAGCAGTTCTTC. It yields the protein CASSQEIVHNEQFF.

The chain couples TRBV2 to TRBJ1-1; 7 bases are shared with TRBD1. Germline V lookup: CDR1 SNHLY, CDR2 FYNNEI. The J segment lost 3 bases and the V segment lost 3 bases, leaving 10 bases of the junction unmatched. The CDR3 consists of 16 residues. For the CDR3, the DNA is TGTGCCAGCAGTGATTCGGGACAGATCAGGGACACTGAAGCTTTCTTT. It yields the protein CASSDSGQIRDTEAFF.